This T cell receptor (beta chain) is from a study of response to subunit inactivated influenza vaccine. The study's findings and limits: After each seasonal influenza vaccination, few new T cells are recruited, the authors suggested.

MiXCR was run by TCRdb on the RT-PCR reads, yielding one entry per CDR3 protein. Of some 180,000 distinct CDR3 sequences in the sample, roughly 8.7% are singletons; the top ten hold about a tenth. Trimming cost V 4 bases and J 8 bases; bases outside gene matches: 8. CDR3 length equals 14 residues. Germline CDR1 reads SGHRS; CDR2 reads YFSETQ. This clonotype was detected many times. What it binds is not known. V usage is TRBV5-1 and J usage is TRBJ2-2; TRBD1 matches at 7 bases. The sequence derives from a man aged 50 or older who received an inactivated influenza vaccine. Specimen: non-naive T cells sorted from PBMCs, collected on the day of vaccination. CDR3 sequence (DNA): TGCGCCAGCAGCATCCAACAGGGGAATGGGGAGCTGTTTTTT. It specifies CASSIQQGNGELFF.